One sample yielded the 5 T cell receptor beta chains listed below, sequenced in a study of T cells in Graves' hyperthyroidism and ophthalmopathy. The investigators amplified TCR beta CDR3 regions from RNA transcripts. RT-PCR in the first round (using the HTBI primer set) targeted the TCR CDR3. TCRdb fed the multiplex PCR reads into MiXCR, producing one record per CDR3 protein. The repertoire has about 640,000 distinct CDR3 sequences, about a fifth of them found once; the top ten carry under 35%. The sample taken for sequencing was blood. The receptors were sampled from a man aged 25 to 40 with Graves' ophthalmopathy.

This chain links TRBV20-1 with TRBJ2-1; either TRBD1 or TRBD2 may supply D (6 bases each). CDR1 and CDR2 from the germline V gene are DFQATT and SNEGSKA (reference sequence). Between the trimmed V and J ends, which lost 3 bases and 2 bases, there was a span of 20 bases. The CDR3 is made up of 17 amino acids. CDR3 coding DNA: TGCAGTGCTAGGGGAGTCGGCGGGACAAACCCCTACAATGAGCAGTTCTTC. It yields the protein CSARGVGGTNPYNEQFF.

This clonotype was seen only a few times. The rearrangement joins TRBV6-5 to TRBJ1-1; 8 bases match TRBD1. The CDR3 sequence is 17 residues long. The J segment lost 3 bases and the V segment lost 2 bases, leaving 11 bases of the junction unmatched. Germline V gene lookup returns CDR1 MNHEY and CDR2 SVGAGI. CDR3 sequence: CASSYRATGGGYTEAFF. The DNA of the CDR3 is TGTGCCAGCAGTTACCGCGCCACAGGGGGAGGTTACACTGAAGCTTTCTTT.

V is TRBV10-3 and J is TRBJ2-7, with D possibly TRBD2 on 6 matching bases. The V end was cut by 10 bases, the J end by 1 base, with 23 bases between. CDR1 is ENHRY, CDR2 SYGVKD, per germline. This CDR3 is built from 16 residues. CDR3 coding DNA: TGTGCCACTGGGACTCGCGGGGCGAGGGGATCCTACGAGCAGTACTTC. Translation: CATGTRGARGSYEQYF.

The CDR3 DNA reads TGTGCCAGCAGGGACAGGGATCGCTCTGGAAACACCATATATTTT. Residues: CASRDRDRSGNTIYF. The chain combines TRBV2 with TRBJ1-3; 8 nucleotides align to TRBD1. CDR3 length: 15 amino acids. The V and J ends lost 6 bases and 0 bases, in that order; junction bases with no gene match: 4. Per germline, CDR1 SNHLY and CDR2 FYNNEI.

CDR3 sequence reads: CASSSSGTGVNSPLHF. In DNA form, the CDR3 reads TGTGCCAGCAGCTCATCCGGGACAGGGGTAAATTCACCCCTCCACTTT. This chain connects TRBV7-3 to TRBJ1-6, with 10 bases aligning to TRBD1. This CDR3 spans 16 amino acids. Germline lookup yields CDR1 SGHTA and CDR2 FQGTGA. V lost 4 bases, J lost 7 bases, and 7 bases stayed unmatched.